This record looks at one T cell receptor (beta chain) sequence and its context. Its target is unknown. The entry originates in a study of T cells after yellow fever vaccination. Study-wide results and caveats: Clones from primary vaccination mostly reappeared after the booster (around 97% CD4, approximately 86% CD8).

The germline V and J ends were trimmed by 6 bases and 2 bases, with 11 bases remaining between them. Germline V gene lookup returns CDR1 DFQATT and CDR2 SNEGSKA (reference sequence). The CDR3 length is 14 residues. They built TCR cDNA with 5'RACE template switching, a step that put in a universal primer site and UMIs. In TCRdb, the 5' RACE reads were re-called with MiXCR into one record per CDR3 protein. The sample records 250,000 to 400,000 distinct CDR3 sequences, about 4% being singletons. The TCR comes from a man aged 18 to 35 who received the YFV17D yellow fever vaccine. The chain links TRBV20-1 to TRBJ2-6; D is uncertain. The sequencing here drew on PBMCs, taken 5 days after the yellow fever booster vaccination. The CDR3 sequence is CSATIIPGANVLTF. In DNA form, the CDR3 reads TGCAGTGCAACTATCATCCCTGGGGCCAACGTCCTGACTTTC.